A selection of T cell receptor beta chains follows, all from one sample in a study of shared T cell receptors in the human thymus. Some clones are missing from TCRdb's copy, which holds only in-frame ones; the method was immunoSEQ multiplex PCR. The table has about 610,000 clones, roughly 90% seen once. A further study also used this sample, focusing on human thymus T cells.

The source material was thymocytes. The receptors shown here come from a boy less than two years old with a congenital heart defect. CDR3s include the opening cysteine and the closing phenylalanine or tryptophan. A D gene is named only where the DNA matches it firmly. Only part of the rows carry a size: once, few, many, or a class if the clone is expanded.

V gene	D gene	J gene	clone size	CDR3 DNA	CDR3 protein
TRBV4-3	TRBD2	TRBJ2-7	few	TGCGCCAGCAGCCCATTAGCGGGCAAGAGCTCCTACGAGCAGTACTTC	CASSPLAGKSSYEQYF
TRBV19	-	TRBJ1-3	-	TGTGCCAGTAAGCAAGGAAACACCATATATTTT	CASKQGNTIYF
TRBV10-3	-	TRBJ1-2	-	TGTGCCATCAGTGTAGACGGGAAGAGGGGCTACACCTTC	CAISVDGKRGYTF
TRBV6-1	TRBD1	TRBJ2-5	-	TGTGCCAGCAGTGAAGAGCCGGGACAGGGTAAGGTCCAAGAGACCCAGTACTTC	CASSEEPGQGKVQETQYF
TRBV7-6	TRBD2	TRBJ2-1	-	TGTGCCAGCAGAGCCTGGGGGGGAGAAAATGAGCAGTTCTTC	CASRAWGGENEQFF
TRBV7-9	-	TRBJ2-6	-	TGTGCCAGCAGCTTAGCGCTACCCAGGGAACATGGGGCCAACGTCCTGACTTTC	CASSLALPREHGANVLTF
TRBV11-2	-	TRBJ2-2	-	TGTGCCAGCAGCTTAGTGGCCAGGGTAGCCACCGGGGAGCTGTTTTTT	CASSLVARVATGELFF
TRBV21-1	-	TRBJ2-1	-	TGTGCCAGCAGCAAACCCTTAACAGGGGGCATCGACAATGAGCAGTTCTTC	CASSKPLTGGIDNEQFF
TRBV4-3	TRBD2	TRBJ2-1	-	TGCGCCAGCAGCCAACGGCGGGGGGAGCCATACAATGAGCAGTTCTTC	CASSQRRGEPYNEQFF
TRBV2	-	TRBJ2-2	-	TGTGCCAGCAGTGAAGAGGGGGGGGGCACCGGGGAGCTGTTTTTT	CASSEEGGGTGELFF
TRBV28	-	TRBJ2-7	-	TGTGCCAGCAGTCTCTCTGGAGAGTATTTTCACTACGAGCAGTACTTC	CASSLSGEYFHYEQYF
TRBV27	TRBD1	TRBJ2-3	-	TGTGCCAGCAGTATGCCACAGGGGAGCACAGATACGCAGTATTTT	CASSMPQGSTDTQYF
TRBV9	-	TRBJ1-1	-	TGTGCCAGCAGCGTAGGGGGCCGGAGCTGTGGAGCTTTCTTT	CASSVGGRSCGAFF
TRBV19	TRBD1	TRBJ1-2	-	TGTGCCAGTAGTCCCCCCAGGGGGCGGAGGAGCTATGGCTACACCTTC	CASSPPRGRRSYGYTF
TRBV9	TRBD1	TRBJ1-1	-	TGTGCCAGCAGCGCGGACAGGGGAGTCGACACTGAAGCTTTCTTT	CASSADRGVDTEAFF
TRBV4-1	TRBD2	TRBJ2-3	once	TGCGCCAGCAGCCAAATCACCCCGGGACTAAAGGACACAGATACGCAGTATTTT	CASSQITPGLKDTDTQYF
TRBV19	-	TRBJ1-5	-	TGTGCCAGTAGTGGGATCGCCCAAAAGTCGACAGAAAATCAGCCCCAGCATTTT	CASSGIAQKSTENQPQHF
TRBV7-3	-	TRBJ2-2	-	TGTGCCAGCAGCTTATACCCCCCGGACCCGAAAGCAGGGTATGGGGACACCGGGGAGCTGTTTTTT	CASSLYPPDPKAGYGDTGELFF
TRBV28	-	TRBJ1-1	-	TGTGCCAGCAGTTTTGGGGAGGGCACTGAAGCTTTCTTT	CASSFGEGTEAFF
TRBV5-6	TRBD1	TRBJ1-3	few	TGTGCCAGCAGCTTGGACAGGGGGTTCGGAAACACCATATATTTT	CASSLDRGFGNTIYF
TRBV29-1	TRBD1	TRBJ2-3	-	TGCAGCGTTGAAGATCCACGGACAGGCCAAAGCACAGATACGCAGTATTTT	CSVEDPRTGQSTDTQYF
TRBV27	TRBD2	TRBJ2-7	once	TGTGCCAGCAGTTTAACGACTAGCGGGAGGGACCTCTCCTACGAGCAGTACTTC	CASSLTTSGRDLSYEQYF
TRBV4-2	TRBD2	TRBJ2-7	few	TGTGCCAGCAGCCAAGGAGGGACTAGCTGGAGGGACGAGCAGTACTTC	CASSQGGTSWRDEQYF
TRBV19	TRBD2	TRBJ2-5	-	TGTGCCAGTAGTATAGCTCTACTAGCGGGAGAGCCGCAAGAGACCCAGTACTTC	CASSIALLAGEPQETQYF
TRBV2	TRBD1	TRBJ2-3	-	TGTGCCAGCAGGGGGACAGGGTGGGCCGATACGCAGTATTTT	CASRGTGWADTQYF
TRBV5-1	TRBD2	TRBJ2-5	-	TGCGCCAGCAGCTTGGCGGGCGGGGGGTTTCAAGAGACCCAGTACTTC	CASSLAGGGFQETQYF
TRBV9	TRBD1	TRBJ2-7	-	TGTGCCAGCAGCGTAGGCGGACAGGGGTTAGGCGAGCAGTACTTC	CASSVGGQGLGEQYF
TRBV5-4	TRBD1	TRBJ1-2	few	TGTGCCAGCAGCCCCAGCCCCTCCGGGACAGCCTCTGGCTACACCTTC	CASSPSPSGTASGYTF
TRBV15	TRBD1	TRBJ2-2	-	TGTGCCACCAGCATCCCTCGGGACAGCCCCCCAAGTGGCACCGGGGAGCTGTTTTTT	CATSIPRDSPPSGTGELFF
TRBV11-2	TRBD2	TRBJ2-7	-	TGTGCCAGCAGCCCGCTAGCGGGAGGAGGAGAGCAGTACTTC	CASSPLAGGGEQYF
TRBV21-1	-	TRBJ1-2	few	TGTGCCAGTTCACGGGACAGGGTATACTATGGCTACACCTTC	CASSRDRVYYGYTF
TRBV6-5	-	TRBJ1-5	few	TGTGCCAGCAGTTACCTCCGGGAGATTGGCAATCAGCCCCAGCATTTT	CASSYLREIGNQPQHF
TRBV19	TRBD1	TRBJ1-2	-	TGTGCCAGTACACAGGACAGGGGGCATGGCTACACCTTC	CASTQDRGHGYTF
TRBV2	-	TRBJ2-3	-	TGTGCCAGCAGTGATGCCGGGGGAGGGGGAGATACGCAGTATTTT	CASSDAGGGGDTQYF
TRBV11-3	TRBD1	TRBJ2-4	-	TGTGCCAGCAGCTTAGCCCAACAGGGGGCGTTGAACATTCAGTACTTC	CASSLAQQGALNIQYF
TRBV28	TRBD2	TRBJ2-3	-	TGTGCCAGCATACCCCCAGGGACGGGAGGAGGGGATACGCAGTATTTT	CASIPPGTGGGDTQYF
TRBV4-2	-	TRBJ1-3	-	TGTGCCAGCAGCCAAGATAACAGCCCCTACTCTGGAAACACCATATATTTT	CASSQDNSPYSGNTIYF
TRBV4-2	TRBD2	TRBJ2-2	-	TGTGCCAGCAGCCAAGACCAAGCGGGAGTATGGCGCGAGGGCACCGGGGAGCTGTTTTTT	CASSQDQAGVWREGTGELFF
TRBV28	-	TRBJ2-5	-	TGTGCCACCTCCCGGAGGGTGAGGAAGACCCAGTACTTC	CATSRRVRKTQYF
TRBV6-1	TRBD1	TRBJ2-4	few	TGTGCCAGCAGTGAAGCAGGGACAGGGGATCATCAGTACTTC	CASSEAGTGDHQYF
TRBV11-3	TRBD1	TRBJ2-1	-	TGTGCCAGCAGCCGCGACAGGGGGAATGAGCAGTTCTTC	CASSRDRGNEQFF
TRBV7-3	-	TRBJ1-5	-	TGTGCCAGCAGCCTTAATAGCAATCAGCCCCAGCATTTT	CASSLNSNQPQHF
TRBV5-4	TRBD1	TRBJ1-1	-	TGTGCCAGCAGCTTGGCCTCATCGTTAAGGGACAGGGGATCGGACACTGAAGCTTTCTTT	CASSLASSLRDRGSDTEAFF
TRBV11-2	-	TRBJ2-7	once	TGTGCCAGCAGCTTTGGAACAGGGCACGAGCAGTACTTC	CASSFGTGHEQYF
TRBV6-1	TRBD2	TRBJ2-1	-	TGTGCCAGCGAACCAAAGCGGGAGCCAAGGAATGAGCAGTTCTTC	CASEPKREPRNEQFF
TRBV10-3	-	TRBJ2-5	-	TGTGCCATCGGAGTTAGGACAAGGCTCCAAGAGACCCAGTACTTC	CAIGVRTRLQETQYF
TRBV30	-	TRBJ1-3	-	TGTGCCTGGAGTGTAGGCAGGTTCGTGAACACCATATATTTT	CAWSVGRFVNTIYF
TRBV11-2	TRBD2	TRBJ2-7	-	TGTGCCAGCAGCCTCGGGACTAGGATCTGCGAGCAGTACTTC	CASSLGTRICEQYF
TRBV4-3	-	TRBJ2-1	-	TGCGCCAGCAGCCAAGAGGCAGGTCCAAACAATGAGCAGTTCTTC	CASSQEAGPNNEQFF
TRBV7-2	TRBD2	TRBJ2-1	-	TGTGCCAGCACCAAGGGGTTCCACTCCGGGACTAGCGACAATGAGCAGTTCTTC	CASTKGFHSGTSDNEQFF
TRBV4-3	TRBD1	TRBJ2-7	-	TGCGCCAGCAGCCCCCAAGGGGGCAACGCCTCTACGGAGCAGTACTTC	CASSPQGGNASTEQYF
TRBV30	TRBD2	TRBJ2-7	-	TGTGCCTGGAGTGTACGGGCGGGGGGCACCGCCTCCTACGAGCAGTACTTC	CAWSVRAGGTASYEQYF
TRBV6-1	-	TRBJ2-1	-	TGTGCCAGCAGTGAAGGCGGGAACTACAATGAGCAGTTCTTC	CASSEGGNYNEQFF
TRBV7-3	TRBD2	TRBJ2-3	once	TGTGCCAGCAGCTTAATTGTGGCGGGAGGGGGGACAGATACGCAGTATTTT	CASSLIVAGGGTDTQYF
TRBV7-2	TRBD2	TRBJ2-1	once	TGTGCCAGCAGCCCCCCCCTAGCGGGGTACAATGAGCAGTTCTTC	CASSPPLAGYNEQFF